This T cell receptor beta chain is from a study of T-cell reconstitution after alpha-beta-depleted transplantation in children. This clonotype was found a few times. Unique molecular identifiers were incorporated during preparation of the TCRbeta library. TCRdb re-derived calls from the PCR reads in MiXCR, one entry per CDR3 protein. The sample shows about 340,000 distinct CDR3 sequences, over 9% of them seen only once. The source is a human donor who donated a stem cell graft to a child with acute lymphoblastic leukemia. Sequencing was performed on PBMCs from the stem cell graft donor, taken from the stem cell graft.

In DNA, the CDR3 is TGTGCCACCATGGGACTAGCAAACGAGCAGTACTTC. This gives the protein CATMGLANEQYF. The chain employs TRBV28 and TRBJ2-7; 9 positions agree with TRBD2. There are 12 residues in the CDR3. V trimming: 10 bases; J trimming: 5 bases; junction bases outside the gene matches: 6. Germline lookup yields CDR1 MDHEN and CDR2 SYDVKM.